A single sample gave rise to the 10 T cell receptor beta chains below, sequenced in a study of breast tumors, draining lymph nodes, adjacent tissues. Each CDR3 protein gets one entry after TCRdb re-called the multiplex PCR reads with MiXCR. Of approximately 170,000 distinct CDR3 sequences in the sample, 25% to 40% are singletons; the top ten hold around 4.5%. Breast cancer patients provided tissue from their axillary draining lymph nodes. Sequencing was done on a sample of axillary lymph node tissue. Receptors originate from a female donor with breast cancer. Some clones in this sample may be carry-over from other donors' samples.

The J gene is TRBJ2-6, the V gene TRBV20-1; D remains ambiguous. Germline-derived CDR1 and CDR2 are DFQATT and SNEGSKA (reference sequence). V was cut by 5 bases and J by 4 bases, with 6 bases left in between. This CDR3 contains 12 residues. The CDR3 DNA reads as TGCAGTGCTGCCACCGGGGCCAACGTCCTGACTTTC. Amino acid sequence: CSAATGANVLTF.

The table lists this clonotype with many counts. V gene TRBV7-8 combines with J gene TRBJ2-3, with D tentatively TRBD1 or TRBD2 (5 bases each). The germline V gene encodes CDR1 SGHVS and CDR2 FQNEAQ. The CDR3 covers 13 residues. Between the trimmed V and J ends, which lost 4 bases and 3 bases, there was a span of 8 bases. CDR3 in DNA: TGTGCCAGCAGCTGGGGCGGGACAGATACGCAGTATTTT. Protein sequence: CASSWGGTDTQYF.

The rearrangement links TRBV5-1 to TRBJ1-2; the D is unclear. CDR1 and CDR2 from the germline V gene are SGHRS and YFSETQ. Trimming cost V 4 bases and J 9 bases, with 16 bases left between them. This CDR3 region has 13 residues. The CDR3 nucleotides are TGCGCCAGCAGCCCGGAGCAGATAGAGCGCTACACCTTC. Translated, it gives CASSPEQIERYTF.

This clonotype has at least ten counts. The V gene is TRBV5-5, the J gene TRBJ2-3, with D possibly matching TRBD1 (6 bases). Germline lookup yields CDR1 SGHKS and CDR2 YYEKEE (reference sequence). Trimming took 4 bases from V and 6 from J, leaving 18 bases between them. The CDR3 is made up of 15 amino acids. Written as DNA, the CDR3 is TGTGCCAGCAGCGACGGTTGGACAGTGGGGGATACGCAGTATTTT. This encodes CASSDGWTVGDTQYF.

This clonotype was detected ten times or more. The chain couples TRBV20-1 to TRBJ1-3, with D perhaps matching TRBD1 (5 bases). The CDR3 loop spans 15 amino acids. V dropped 6 bases and J dropped 1 base, with 16 bases sitting between them. Germline V CDR1 and CDR2: DFQATT, SNEGSKA (reference sequence). The CDR3 here is CSANRDALSGNTIYF. In nucleotides, the CDR3 is TGCAGTGCCAACCGGGACGCTCTTTCTGGAAACACCATATATTTT.

This chain uses TRBV27 with TRBJ1-5; unclear D gene. Germline V gives CDR1 MNHEY, CDR2 SMNVEV (reference sequence). The CDR3 spans 15 residues. With 0 bases removed from V and 4 bases from J, the gap between germline ends came to 10 bases. Written as DNA, the CDR3 is TGTGCCAGCAGTTTATCGATGGCCTCTAATCAGCCCCAGCATTTT. Residues: CASSLSMASNQPQHF.

The rearrangement uses TRBV27 and TRBJ1-2; the D is unclear. The ends were cut back, 3 bases at V and 8 bases at J, with 13 bases in the middle. The germline CDR1 and CDR2 sequences are MNHEY and SMNVEV (reference sequence). This CDR3 is 13 amino acids long. The CDR3 bases are TGTGCCAGCAGTTTGACGGGGTGGTGGGGCTACACCTTC. Amino acids: CASSLTGWWGYTF.

The chain carries TRBV19 and TRBJ2-3; weak D call: TRBD1 (6 bases). The CDR3 extends over 16 amino acids. Germline CDR1 reads LNHDA; CDR2 reads SQIVND (reference sequence). Trimming left V 6 bases short and J 0 bases short, with 16 bases between. The CDR3 loop is CASRTQGGPSTDTQYF. The CDR3 DNA reads TGTGCCAGTAGAACACAGGGTGGGCCTAGCACAGATACGCAGTATTTT.

The chain employs TRBV20-1 and TRBJ1-1; tentative D call: TRBD1 (6 bases). Per germline, CDR1 DFQATT and CDR2 SNEGSKA (reference sequence). CDR3 size: 14 residues. In DNA form, the CDR3 reads TGCATAACTTTGGGGGGCAGGGATGGCACTGAAGCTTTCTTT. As protein: CITLGGRDGTEAFF.

This clonotype was seen at least ten times. V and J are TRBV11-2 and TRBJ1-3; no firm D call. The germline V and J ends were trimmed by 5 bases and 2 bases, with 13 bases remaining between them. The CDR3 runs to 15 residues. Germline V lookup: CDR1 SGHAT, CDR2 FQNNGV. CDR3 protein: CASSLTPNAGNTIYF. The CDR3, as DNA: TGTGCCAGCAGCCTCACACCGAATGCTGGAAACACCATATATTTT.